The clone carrying this T cell receptor beta chain was recorded a few times. Its antigen is unidentified. These data originate in a study of cytomegalovirus exposure and HLA in healthy donors. Findings of the study overall: TCR beta sequences numbering under 20,000 were associated with HLA alleles at 0.05 false discovery rate in a later analysis. In a later analysis, HLA-associated TCR beta chains were more clonally expanded than equally common others. A classifier reportedly called cytomegalovirus status with high sensitivity and specificity. Follow-up analysis later connected one missense variant in DCLRE1C with trimming of TCR beta V- and J-genes.

Researchers ran the PCR with 60 Vbeta and 13 Jbeta primers. Libraries were prepared by immunoSEQ multiplex PCR; TCRdb keeps only in-frame clonotypes and omits some of them. The top ten hold 6.5% of the sample, which has some 130,000 clones, roughly 85% seen once. V shed 3 bases and J 0 bases; nucleotides not matched to a gene: 4. This CDR3 has 16 residues. Germline loops: CDR1 MGHDK, CDR2 SYGVNS. The rearrangement joins TRBV25-1 to TRBJ2-1, with TRBD2 matching 8 bases. The sequencing sample was made of PBMCs. The clonotype originates from a man in his forties in good health and CMV-seropositive. Here the CDR3 reads CASSDSSGSSYNEQFF. CDR3 nucleotide sequence: TGTGCCAGCAGTGACTCAAGCGGGAGCTCCTACAATGAGCAGTTCTTC.